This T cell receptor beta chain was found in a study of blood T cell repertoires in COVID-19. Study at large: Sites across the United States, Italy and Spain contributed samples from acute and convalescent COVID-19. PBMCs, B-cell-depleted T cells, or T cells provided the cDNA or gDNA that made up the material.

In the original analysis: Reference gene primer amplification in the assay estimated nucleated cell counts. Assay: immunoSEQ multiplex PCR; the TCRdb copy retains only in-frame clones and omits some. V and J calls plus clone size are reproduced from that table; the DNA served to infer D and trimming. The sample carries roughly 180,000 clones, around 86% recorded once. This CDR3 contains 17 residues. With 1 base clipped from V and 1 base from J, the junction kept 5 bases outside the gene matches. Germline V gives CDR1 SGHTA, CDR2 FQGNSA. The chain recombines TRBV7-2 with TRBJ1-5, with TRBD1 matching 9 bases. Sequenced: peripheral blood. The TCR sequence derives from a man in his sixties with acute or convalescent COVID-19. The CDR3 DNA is TGTGCCAGCAGCTTAGGGGACAGGGAGGGGAGCAATCAGCCCCAGCATTTT. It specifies CASSLGDREGSNQPQHF.